This T cell receptor (beta chain) was recorded in a study of control samples from healthy donors and cancer patients. Germline V lookup: CDR1 SEHNR, CDR2 FQNEAQ (reference sequence). This CDR3 has 15 amino acids. Losses at the gene ends were 4 bases for V and 4 bases for J; bases not matched to a gene: 6. Using immunoSEQ multiplex PCR, the repertoire was profiled, and TCRdb retains in-frame clones only, with some absent. The sample has approximately 230,000 clones, almost 85% seen once. This receptor was taken from a woman aged 60-75 years with lung cancer. The chain carries TRBV7-9 and TRBJ1-2; 10 nucleotides match TRBD1. Sequenced: PBMCs. CDR3 DNA sequence: TGTGCCAGCAGCTCCGGGACAGGGGAAACCTATGGCTACACCTTC. Translating it yields CASSSGTGETYGYTF.